A single sample gave rise to the 27 T cell receptor beta chains below, sequenced in a study of T cell responses to AZD1222 COVID-19 vaccine. Method: immunoSEQ multiplex PCR; TCRdb's copy keeps in-frame clones and lacks some. The sample yields about 270,000 clones, around 93% seen once. The material was peripheral blood, obtained 28 days after the second AZD1222 dose. The receptors were gathered from an adult who received the AZD1222 COVID-19 vaccine.

V is TRBV13 and J is TRBJ2-1; perhaps TRBD1 as D (5 bases). The CDR3 sequence is 18 residues long. The germline CDR1 and CDR2 sequences are PRHDT and FYEKMQ (reference sequence). V was shortened by 5 bases and J by 6 bases, with 26 bases between the two germline ends. The CDR3 nucleotides are TGTGCCAGCAGCCCCCTCAGGGCGCGGACCCTCCCGGGCAATGAGCAGTTCTTC. Translating it yields CASSPLRARTLPGNEQFF.

The V call is TRBV9, the J call TRBJ2-1, with TRBD2 matching over 10 bases. V shed 2 bases, J shed 7 bases, and the junction held 6 bases outside the gene matches. This CDR3 has 15 residues. Germline V gene data show CDR1 as SGDLS and CDR2 as YYNGEE. Here the CDR3 DNA reads TGTGCCAGCAGCGTCCAAGCGGGGGGGCGGAATGAGCAGTTCTTC. Protein sequence: CASSVQAGGRNEQFF.

This chain connects TRBV7-7 to TRBJ2-2; 10 nucleotides align to TRBD2. CDR1 and CDR2 (germline): SSHAT, FNYEAQ (reference sequence). The CDR3 runs to 13 residues. V lost 8 bases and J lost 6; bases outside the gene matches: 3. CDR3 sequence (DNA): TGTGCCAGCGGACTAGCGGCTCCCGGGGAGCTGTTTTTT. It specifies CASGLAAPGELFF. The variable domain in full, with the rest retrieved from reference TRBV7-7 and TRBJ2-2, is GAGVSQSPRYKVTKRGQDVTLRCDPISSHATLYWYQQALGQGPEFLTYFNYEAQPDKSGLPSDRFSAERPEGSISTLTIQRTEQRDSAMYRCASGLAAPGELFFGEGSRLTVL.

J is TRBJ2-2 and V is TRBV10-3; D is ambiguous. This CDR3 has 12 amino acids. With 4 bases removed from V and 4 bases from J, the gap between germline ends came to 4 bases. The germline V gene encodes CDR1 ENHRY and CDR2 SYGVKD. The CDR3 loop reads CAISGTTGELFF. Here the CDR3 DNA reads TGTGCCATCAGTGGAACCACCGGGGAGCTGTTTTTT.

This clone was counted a single time. The chain combines TRBV7-2 with TRBJ1-3; D unclear. Germline V lookup: CDR1 SGHTA, CDR2 FQGNSA. The V end lost 2 bases, the J end lost 4 bases, and 6 bases lay between the germline ends. The CDR3 runs 13 residues. Here the CDR3 DNA reads TGTGCCAGCAGCTTACGGATAGGAAACACCATATATTTT. This gives the protein CASSLRIGNTIYF.

This chain joins TRBV5-1 and TRBJ1-3; TRBD1 might be the D (5 bases). Per the germline V gene, CDR1 is SGHRS and CDR2 is YFSETQ. The ends were cut back, 4 bases at V and 0 bases at J, with 14 bases in the middle. CDR3 length: 16 amino acids. The chain's CDR3 is CASSLDGGTSGNTIYF. The CDR3 DNA follows: TGCGCCAGCAGCCTGGATGGGGGAACCTCTGGAAACACCATATATTTT.

This sequence joins TRBV2 and TRBJ2-3; the match to TRBD1 covers 11 bases. The CDR3 spans 14 residues. CDR1 and CDR2 from the germline V gene are SNHLY and FYNNEI. With 5 bases clipped from V and 6 bases from J, the junction kept 4 bases outside the gene matches. CDR3 region: CASSPDRGQDTQYF. The DNA of the CDR3 is TGTGCCAGCAGTCCGGACAGGGGGCAGGATACGCAGTATTTT.

J is TRBJ2-7 and V is TRBV14; tentatively, D is TRBD1 (5 bases). CDR1 and CDR2 from the germline V gene are SGHDN and FVKESK. The CDR3 spans 14 residues. V was trimmed by 1 base and J by 5 bases, leaving 12 bases between them. DNA of the CDR3: TGTGCCAGCAGCCAAGTATCAGGGTGGAACGAGCAGTACTTC. It yields the protein CASSQVSGWNEQYF.

The chain links TRBV7-2 to TRBJ1-1, with TRBD1 matching over 11 bases. Germline CDR1 reads SGHTA; CDR2 reads FQGNSA. V lost 3 bases and J lost 0; bases outside the gene matches: 9. The CDR3 is 18 residues long. The CDR3 sequence is CASSLGQGVVLMNTEAFF. CDR3 DNA: TGTGCCAGCAGCTTGGGACAGGGGGTAGTATTGATGAACACTGAAGCTTTCTTT.

This chain links TRBV7-3 with TRBJ2-3, with 7 bases that match TRBD2. V was clipped by 5 bases and J by 1 base; unmatched bases: 6. Germline CDR1 is SGHTA and CDR2 is FQGTGA. This CDR3 is built from 15 residues. The CDR3 DNA reads TGTGCCAGCAGCCCTATGGCGGGAGGCACAGATACGCAGTATTTT. The encoded protein is CASSPMAGGTDTQYF.

This sequence joins TRBV19 and TRBJ1-6, with D possibly matching TRBD1 (5 bases). Germline values: CDR1 LNHDA, CDR2 SQIVND (reference sequence). CDR3 length: 14 amino acids. V gave up 5 bases and J gave up 11 bases, with 16 bases separating them. The CDR3 DNA is TGTGCCAGTAGTCAAGGAGGGCAGGGTACACCCCTCCACTTT. It yields the protein CASSQGGQGTPLHF.

The rearrangement joins TRBV28 to TRBJ1-5, with D unclear. CDR3 length: 13 residues. Germline CDR1 MDHEN, CDR2 SYDVKM. V lost 7 bases, J lost 3 bases, and 10 bases lay in between. The CDR3 region is CASTFIYNQPQHF. CDR3 nucleotide sequence: TGTGCCAGCACTTTTATCTACAATCAGCCCCAGCATTTT. Full variable domain (rest looked up from reference TRBV28 and TRBJ1-5): DVKVTQSSRYLVKRTGEKVFLECVQDMDHENMFWYRQDPGLGLRLIYFSYDVKMKEKGDIPEGYSVSREKKERFSLILESASTNQTSMYLCASTFIYNQPQHFGDGTRLSIL.

This clone was seen just once. The chain uses TRBV13 and TRBJ2-2; D might be TRBD1 or TRBD2, each matching 5 bases. CDR3 size: 15 residues. V was clipped by 2 bases and J by 5 bases, with 12 bases between them. The germline gives CDR1 PRHDT, CDR2 FYEKMQ (reference sequence). Here the CDR3 reads CASSLRREGTGELFF. CDR3 bases: TGTGCCAGCAGCTTAAGACGAGAGGGGACCGGGGAGCTGTTTTTT.

This rearrangement joins TRBV28 to TRBJ1-5; the D is unclear. The CDR3 totals 13 residues. Germline-derived CDR1 and CDR2 are MDHEN and SYDVKM. V gave up 1 base and J gave up 11 bases, with 12 bases separating them. The CDR3 region is CASSLSAPSAQHF. The CDR3 region has the DNA TGTGCCAGCAGTTTATCGGCACCATCGGCCCAGCATTTT.

J is TRBJ2-7 and V is TRBV21-1; TRBD2, the D gene given by the table, was not confirmed from the DNA. TRBV21-1 is marked as a pseudogene. This CDR3 comprises 17 residues. The CDR3 coding sequence is TGTGCCAGCAGCAAAGTGGCCCGGCGGGGGGCCCCGTACGAGCAGTACTTC. Amino acid sequence: CASSKVARRGAPYEQYF.

J is TRBJ2-5 and V is TRBV24-1; TRBD1 agrees at 7 bases. This CDR3 comprises 15 residues. Germline V gene lookup returns CDR1 KGHDR and CDR2 SFDVKD. Losses at the gene ends were 5 bases for V and 3 bases for J; bases not matched to a gene: 8. The CDR3 bases are TGTGCCACCAGTGCGGGTACAGGGGTGAAAGAGACCCAGTACTTC. Its protein is CATSAGTGVKETQYF.

The rearrangement links TRBV4-2 to TRBJ2-3; TRBD2 aligns across 8 bases. The CDR3 covers 17 residues. The germline CDR1 and CDR2 sequences are LGHNA and YNFKEQ. The V and J ends lost 3 bases and 5 bases, in that order; junction bases with no gene match: 13. In DNA, the CDR3 is TGTGCCAGCAGCCAGCGCATACTAGCGGAGAGAGTAGATACGCAGTATTTT. Translated, it gives CASSQRILAERVDTQYF.

The gene calls are TRBV25-1 and TRBJ1-6, with 10 bases fitting TRBD1. The length of the CDR3 is 15 residues. Looked up from germline, CDR1 is MGHDK and CDR2 is SYGVNS. The V and J ends lost 4 bases and 6 bases, in that order; junction bases with no gene match: 3. In nucleotides, the CDR3 is TGTGCCAGCAGTGTGGGGGACAGGGGTAATTCACCCCTCCACTTT. This gives the protein CASSVGDRGNSPLHF. Variable domain in full (rest from reference TRBV25-1 and TRBJ1-6): EADIYQTPRYLVIGTGKKITLECSQTMGHDKMYWYQQDPGMELHLIHYSYGVNSTEKGDLSSESTVSRIRTEHFPLTLESARPSHTSQYLCASSVGDRGNSPLHFGNGTRLTVT.

The chain carries TRBV6-2 or TRBV6-3 and TRBJ1-6; D is ambiguous. In germline, CDR1 is MNHEY, CDR2 SVGEGT. This CDR3 is 13 amino acids long. With 6 bases removed from V and 9 bases from J, the gap between germline ends came to 12 bases. The CDR3 DNA is TGTGCCAGCAGCGAACAGAGTGGTTCACCCCTCCACTTT. Translated: CASSEQSGSPLHF.

The CDR3 reads CASSFMGQRGEKLFF. The CDR3 nucleotides read TGTGCCAGCAGCTTTATGGGACAGCGAGGGGAAAAACTGTTTTTT. The chain uses TRBV7-9 and TRBJ1-4; 7 bases are shared with TRBD1. Looked up from germline, CDR1 is SEHNR and CDR2 is FQNEAQ (reference sequence). The V segment lost 3 bases and the J segment 8 bases; nucleotides outside the gene matches: 9. There are 15 residues in the CDR3. Using reference TRBV7-9 and TRBJ1-4 for the parts outside the CDR3, the full variable domain is DTGVSQNPRHKITKRGQNVTFRCDPISEHNRLYWYRQTLGQGPEFLTYFQNEAQLEKSRLLSDRFSAERPKGSFSTLEIQRTEQGDSAMYLCASSFMGQRGEKLFFGSGTQLSVL.

The chain recombines TRBV5-1 with TRBJ2-2; tentative D call: TRBD2 (6 bases). The ends were cut back, 6 bases at V and 6 bases at J, with 12 bases in the middle. Germline CDR1 reads SGHRS; CDR2 reads YFSETQ. The CDR3 is 13 residues long. The CDR3, as DNA: TGCGCCAGCATAGGGGACTTTCCCGGGGAGCTGTTTTTT. It yields the protein CASIGDFPGELFF.

The chain joins TRBV15 to TRBJ2-7, with a tentative D call TRBD2 (5 bases). The germline V gene has CDR1 LNHNV and CDR2 YYDKDF (reference sequence). The CDR3 is 16 amino acids. V lost 1 base and J 0 bases, leaving 13 bases between the germline ends. In DNA form, the CDR3 reads TGTGCCACCAGCAGAGTACGCGCTCGGGACTCCTACGAGCAGTACTTC. This codes for CATSRVRARDSYEQYF.

The sample holds a few counts of this clone. The chain combines TRBV27 with TRBJ2-1; D uncertain. V was trimmed by 5 bases and J by 6 bases, leaving 14 bases between them. Per germline, CDR1 MNHEY and CDR2 SMNVEV (reference sequence). The CDR3 extends over 14 amino acids. CDR3 nucleotides: TGTGCCAGCAGTCACGGTTACCCCCGCAATGAGCAGTTCTTC. This encodes CASSHGYPRNEQFF.

The gene calls are TRBV4-1 and TRBJ1-2; D remains unclear. This CDR3 has 15 amino acids. Germline loops: CDR1 MGHRA, CDR2 YSYEKL. Trimming removed 0 bases at V and 5 bases at J, with 13 bases between. In nucleotides, the CDR3 is TGCGCCAGCAGCCAAGAAACAGTGGCCCTATATGGCTACACCTTC. Protein: CASSQETVALYGYTF.

V usage is TRBV7-2 and J usage is TRBJ2-2; no reliable D call. V shed 5 bases and J shed 5 bases, with 15 bases lying between them. The length of the CDR3 is 15 residues. Per germline, CDR1 SGHTA and CDR2 FQGNSA. CDR3 region: CASSLFAPETGELFF. The CDR3 nucleotides read TGTGCCAGCAGCCTCTTTGCCCCGGAAACCGGGGAGCTGTTTTTT.

The chain uses TRBV5-5 and TRBJ1-1, with D hard to call. Germline V lookup: CDR1 SGHKS, CDR2 YYEKEE (reference sequence). Trimming shortened V by 2 bases and J by 7 bases, and 9 bases separated the two germline ends. The CDR3 totals 12 residues. This chain's CDR3 is CASSLVWGEAFF. The DNA for the CDR3 is TGTGCCAGCAGCTTAGTTTGGGGTGAAGCTTTCTTT.

The gene calls are TRBV6-5 and TRBJ1-4; 12 positions agree with TRBD1. Germline V CDR1 and CDR2: MNHEY, SVGAGI. V was clipped by 5 bases and J by 14 bases; unmatched bases: 6. This CDR3 region has 13 residues. The DNA for the CDR3 is TGTGCCAGCAGTCCCGGGACAGGGGGCTTCCTGTTTTTT. Protein sequence: CASSPGTGGFLFF.